The TCR beta chain described here comes from a study of T cell responses to AZD1222 COVID-19 vaccine. Trimming took 5 bases from V and 1 from J, leaving 11 bases between them. CDR3 length: 14 amino acids. Germline V gene sequence: CDR1 SGHTA, CDR2 FQGNSA. TCRdb keeps only in-frame clones here, not all; method: immunoSEQ multiplex PCR. The data hold 200,000 to 300,000 clones, with 93% observed a single time. The specimen was peripheral blood, collected on day 0 of AZD1222 vaccination. The clonotype comes from an adult in good health. This sequence joins TRBV7-2 and TRBJ2-5; D gene unclear. CDR3 amino acids: CASSPGRFQETQYF. Written as DNA, the CDR3 is TGTGCCAGCAGCCCCGGACGGTTCCAAGAGACCCAGTACTTC.